The rows below give T cell receptor beta chains drawn from one sample of a study of CD4+ T cells in melanoma. Sequencing used immunoSEQ multiplex PCR; TCRdb keeps in-frame clones, though not all of them. The sample has around 100,000 clones; around 93% are singletons. Sequenced material: peripheral blood. The source is a human donor with melanoma. CDR3s include the opening cysteine and the closing phenylalanine or tryptophan. The order of the fields is CDR3 protein, CDR3 DNA, J gene, V gene, D gene, clone size. A D gene is named only where the DNA matches it firmly. The size of a clone is reported for some rows only, either as once, few or many, or as a class for expanded clones.

CASSVGQAPNTGELFF	TGTGCCAGCAGCGTAGGACAGGCCCCGAACACCGGGGAGCTGTTTTTT	TRBJ2-2	TRBV9	.	.
CASKYDRGWDQPQHF	TGTGCCAGCAAGTATGACAGGGGGTGGGATCAGCCCCAGCATTTT	TRBJ1-5	TRBV28	TRBD1	once
CASSPGQGAGDTQYF	TGTGCCAGCTCACCTGGACAGGGGGCTGGAGATACGCAGTATTTT	TRBJ2-3	TRBV18	TRBD1	.
CASSQDPRGSYNEQFF	TGCGCCAGCAGCCAAGACCCCAGAGGCTCCTACAATGAGCAGTTCTTC	TRBJ2-1	TRBV4-3	.	.
CASSYAGTSGNGANVLTF	TGTGCCAGCAGCTATGCCGGGACTAGCGGGAATGGGGCCAACGTCCTGACTTTC	TRBJ2-6	TRBV7-9	TRBD2	.
CASSLRASRLNEKLFF	TGTGCCAGCAGCTTACGGGCCAGTAGATTAAATGAAAAACTGTTTTTT	TRBJ1-4	TRBV7-8	.	.
CASSQVTRSYEQYF	TGCGCCAGCAGCCAAGTAACCCGCTCCTACGAGCAGTACTTC	TRBJ2-7	TRBV4-1	.	.
CASSVLTGNTEAFF	TGTGCCAGCAGCGTTCTAACAGGGAACACTGAAGCTTTCTTT	TRBJ1-1	TRBV9	.	.
CASSYSGVGQPQHF	TGTGCCAGCAGTTACTCTGGGGTGGGACAGCCCCAGCATTTT	TRBJ1-5	TRBV6-6	.	.
CASRPQGAGDTQYF	TGTGCCAGCAGGCCACAGGGGGCTGGGGATACGCAGTATTTT	TRBJ2-3	TRBV14	TRBD1	.
CASSSSLGGDYYEQYF	TGTGCCAGCAGCTCAAGCCTAGGTGGGGACTACTACGAGCAGTACTTC	TRBJ2-7	TRBV7-2	TRBD2	once
CASSLGGVPNYGYTF	TGTGCCAGCAGTTTAGGGGGGGTTCCCAACTATGGCTACACCTTC	TRBJ1-2	TRBV28	.	.
CASSFRLAGFGELFF	TGTGCCAGCAGCTTTCGACTAGCGGGGTTCGGGGAGCTGTTTTTT	TRBJ2-2	TRBV7-2	TRBD2	.
CASSQELAISYEQYF	TGCGCCAGCAGCCAAGAACTAGCGATCTCCTACGAGCAGTACTTC	TRBJ2-7	TRBV4-3	TRBD2	.
CASTTFGGPAGELFF	TGTGCCAGCACCACATTCGGGGGGCCGGCCGGGGAGCTGTTTTTT	TRBJ2-2	TRBV7-8	.	.
CASSLDVAGQTQYF	TGTGCCAGCAGCTTGGATGTGGCCGGACAGACCCAGTACTTC	TRBJ2-5	TRBV5-4	.	.
CTSSPIPGQGFEQFF	TGCACCAGCAGCCCTATCCCGGGACAGGGTTTTGAGCAGTTCTTC	TRBJ2-1	TRBV1	.	.
CASGVGANYGYTF	TGTGCCAGCGGGGTTGGAGCTAACTATGGCTACACCTTC	TRBJ1-2	TRBV27	.	.
CASSLQGIRTDTQYF	TGTGCCAGCAGCTTACAGGGGATTAGGACAGATACGCAGTATTTT	TRBJ2-3	TRBV7-3	.	.
CASSQNTEAFF	TGTGCCAGCAGCCAGAACACTGAAGCTTTCTTT	TRBJ1-1	TRBV27	.	.
CASTPTSVSYNEQFF	TGTGCCAGCACCCCGACTAGCGTATCCTACAATGAGCAGTTCTTC	TRBJ2-1	TRBV6-1	TRBD2	.
CASSSPGGPAGELFF	TGTGCCAGCAGCTCCCCGGGAGGGCCCGCCGGGGAGCTGTTTTTT	TRBJ2-2	TRBV7-3	TRBD2	.
CASTPRGNANTEAFF	TGTGCCAGCACCCCCCGGGGTAATGCGAACACTGAAGCTTTCTTT	TRBJ1-1	TRBV7-8	.	.
CASSEQGPYGYTF	TGTGCCAGCAGCGAACAGGGGCCCTATGGCTACACCTTC	TRBJ1-2	TRBV7-8	TRBD1	.
CASSPGPGLGVEQYF	TGCGCCAGCAGCCCCGGACCGGGACTAGGGGTCGAGCAGTACTTC	TRBJ2-7	TRBV5-1	TRBD2	.
CASSPRRFGGAEAFF	TGTGCCAGCAGCCCTAGGCGATTTGGGGGTGCTGAAGCTTTCTTT	TRBJ1-1	TRBV14	.	.
CASNPGLQGEQFF	TGTGCCAGTAATCCGGGACTCCAGGGTGAGCAGTTCTTC	TRBJ2-1	TRBV19	.	.
CASSLVTGGYSEQFF	TGTGCCAGCAGCTTAGTTACGGGAGGGTACAGTGAGCAGTTCTTC	TRBJ2-1	TRBV11-3	TRBD2	.
CASSLNGHSPLHF	TGTGCCAGCAGCTTAAACGGTCATTCACCCCTCCACTTT	TRBJ1-6	TRBV7-3	.	.
CASSPVFGADTQYF	TGTGCCAGCAGTCCCGTTTTCGGCGCAGATACGCAGTATTTT	TRBJ2-3	TRBV6-5	.	.
CASSPSGNTGELFF	TGTGCCAGCAGCCCGAGCGGGAACACCGGGGAGCTGTTTTTT	TRBJ2-2	TRBV11-3	.	.
CATSRASSRYTF	TGTGCCACCAGCAGAGCATCTAGTCGCTACACCTTC	TRBJ1-2	TRBV15	.	.
CASSDLQGRSEAFF	TGTGCCAGCAGTGACCTACAGGGGAGATCTGAAGCTTTCTTT	TRBJ1-1	TRBV25-1	TRBD1	.
CASSLVRQGGHTEAFF	TGTGCCAGCAGCTTAGTTCGACAGGGGGGACATACTGAAGCTTTCTTT	TRBJ1-1	TRBV7-7	TRBD1	.
CASRLEGFGYTF	TGTGCCAGCAGGCTTGAGGGGTTTGGCTACACCTTC	TRBJ1-2	TRBV7-9	.	.
CASTEDPGDTGELFF	TGCGCCAGCACCGAGGACCCGGGGGACACCGGGGAGCTGTTTTTT	TRBJ2-2	TRBV5-1	.	.
CASSLLEGGPETQYF	TGTGCCAGCAGCCTACTGGAGGGGGGGCCCGAGACCCAGTACTTC	TRBJ2-5	TRBV7-6	.	.
CSVETSGTGKNEAFF	TGCAGCGTTGAAACGTCCGGGACAGGGAAAAATGAAGCTTTCTTT	TRBJ1-1	TRBV29-1	TRBD1	once
CASSFQTSADTQYF	TGCGCCAGCAGCTTCCAGACTAGCGCCGATACGCAGTATTTT	TRBJ2-3	TRBV5-1	TRBD2	.
CASSGGGTGVYEQYF	TGCGCCAGCAGCGGGGGCGGGACAGGGGTCTACGAGCAGTACTTC	TRBJ2-7	TRBV5-1	TRBD1	.
CASSSSGGRQETQYF	TGTGCCAGCAGCTCCAGCGGGGGCCGCCAAGAGACCCAGTACTTC	TRBJ2-5	TRBV7-9	TRBD2	.
CASSIRQATDTQYF	TGTGCCAGTAGTATCCGACAGGCCACAGATACGCAGTATTTT	TRBJ2-3	TRBV19	.	.
CASSPAPGQGPSGQYF	TGTGCCAGCTCACCGGCGCCGGGACAGGGACCCTCGGGGCAGTACTTC	TRBJ2-7	TRBV18	TRBD1	.
CASSGLRDTEAFF	TGTGCCAGCAGCGGCCTCCGGGACACTGAAGCTTTCTTT	TRBJ1-1	TRBV11-3	.	.
CASGTGRDTQYF	TGTGCCAGCGGTACAGGGAGGGATACGCAGTATTTT	TRBJ2-3	TRBV2	.	.
CASSLAGTGKEDTQYF	TGCGCCAGCAGCTTGGCCGGGACAGGGAAAGAAGATACGCAGTATTTT	TRBJ2-3	TRBV5-1	TRBD1	.
CASSQGLAGTGELFF	TGCGCCAGCAGCCAAGGCCTAGCGGGGACCGGGGAGCTGTTTTTT	TRBJ2-2	TRBV4-3	TRBD2	.
CASSVVTDTQYF	TGTGCCAGCAGCGTAGTAACAGATACGCAGTATTTT	TRBJ2-3	TRBV9	.	.